A single T cell receptor beta chain is shown here with its context. Its antigen is not known. This sample is part of a study of T cell clones after liver transplantation. Whole-study context: Standard immunosuppression, with no induction, continued until 12-24 months after transplant. Samples came pre-transplant, pre-randomization before withdrawal, and post-randomization after withdrawal ended. General observations from the study: Low donor cell numbers restricted donor-reactive repertoire measurement in two subjects.

Data came from immunoSEQ multiplex PCR; TCRdb stores just in-frame clones and leaves some out. The sample carries 50,000 or so clones, over 55% recorded once. The germline V and J ends were trimmed by 6 bases and 6 bases, with 21 bases remaining between them. The CDR3 totals 15 residues. Per germline, CDR1 SGHAT and CDR2 FQDESV (reference sequence). The starting material was CD4+ T cells from blood, obtained 54 months after liver transplant. This clonotype was obtained from a human patient who received a liver transplant. The graft donor may have contributed some T cells. This chain connects TRBV11-1 to TRBJ2-7; TRBD2 might be the D (6 bases). In DNA, the CDR3 is TGTGCCAGCAGTCCCCCCCGCGGGACCGCGGTCGAGCAGTACTTC. The encoded protein is CASSPPRGTAVEQYF.